This is a list of T cell receptor beta chains from one sample in a study of shared clonotypes between healthy human individuals. TCRdb's table, derived via immunoSEQ multiplex PCR, lists solely in-frame clones and lacks some. The sample has about 2.3 million clones, 85% to 95% seen once. The sample taken for sequencing was naive CD4+ T cells from PBMCs. These receptor sequences come from a man in his late teens or twenties in good health. Some clones in this sample may be carry-over from other donors' samples. The CDR3 runs from the conserved cysteine through the conserved F or W. A D gene is named only where the DNA matches it firmly. Expanded clones are given a class, and other clones once, few, many or no size at all.

v_gene,d_gene,abundance,j_gene,CDR3nt,CDR3aa
TRBV7-9,NA,NA,TRBJ1-5,TGTGCCAGCAGCCCCCCGGGGTACAGCAATCAGCCCCAGCATTTT,CASSPPGYSNQPQHF
TRBV28,TRBD1,NA,TRBJ2-2,TGTGCCAGCAGTCCCCCCGGGACAGGGGGCACCGGGGAGCTGTTTTTT,CASSPPGTGGTGELFF
TRBV30,TRBD2,NA,TRBJ2-3,TGTGCCTGGAGTATCGGACTAGCGGACACAGATACGCAGTATTTT,CAWSIGLADTDTQYF
TRBV10-3,NA,NA,TRBJ2-7,TGTGCCATCAGTGAGGCGGTTGGGCTGGGCAGGACCATGGGGGAGCAGTACTTC,CAISEAVGLGRTMGEQYF
TRBV12-2,NA,few,TRBJ2-7,TGTGCAAGTCGCTTAGTACCCAGCCACTCCTACGAGCAGTACTTC,CASRLVPSHSYEQYF
TRBV7-9,NA,NA,TRBJ2-2,TGTGCCAGCAGCCTCGGGACCATACTCACCGGGGAGCTGTTTTTT,CASSLGTILTGELFF
TRBV28,TRBD1,NA,TRBJ1-2,TGTGCCAGCAGCGGTACAGGGGCACTCTATGGCTACACCTTC,CASSGTGALYGYTF
TRBV27,NA,NA,TRBJ1-1,TGTGCCAGCAGCCGGGGAAATAGGATACCTGAAGCTTTCTTT,CASSRGNRIPEAFF
TRBV28,TRBD1,NA,TRBJ1-3,TGTGCCAGCAGTTTACCCACAGGGGCTGGAAACACCATATATTTT,CASSLPTGAGNTIYF
TRBV7-9,TRBD1,NA,TRBJ2-5,TGTGCCAGCAGCGGACTTAGGGGGCGCTGGGAGACCCAGTACTTC,CASSGLRGRWETQYF